The TCR beta chain described here comes from a study of shared clonotypes between healthy human individuals. Regarding the study as a whole: Naive subsets tended to show greater estimated richness than memory subsets.

This clone was seen only once. Its cognate antigen is unknown. Measured with immunoSEQ multiplex PCR; TCRdb has only the in-frame clones, and not every one. The top ten clones hold 0.14% of a sample with a few million clones, approximately 90% of them seen once. Splitting of CD4+ cells produced CD45RA+ naive and CD45RA-negative memory subsets. Sequenced material: naive CD4+ T cells sorted from blood. Documented subset: CD45RA+ positively selected. The sequence came from a man younger than 35 in good health.

CDR3 region: CASSVTGGDGTDTQYF. The CDR3 nucleotides are TGTGCCAGCAGCGTGACAGGGGGAGACGGCACAGATACGCAGTATTTT. The V call is TRBV11-3, the J call TRBJ2-3; 9 positions match TRBD1. Trimming at V came to 5 bases and at J to 1 base, leaving 7 bases not matched to a gene. Germline CDR1 is SGHNT and CDR2 is YENEEA. The CDR3 has 16 amino acids.